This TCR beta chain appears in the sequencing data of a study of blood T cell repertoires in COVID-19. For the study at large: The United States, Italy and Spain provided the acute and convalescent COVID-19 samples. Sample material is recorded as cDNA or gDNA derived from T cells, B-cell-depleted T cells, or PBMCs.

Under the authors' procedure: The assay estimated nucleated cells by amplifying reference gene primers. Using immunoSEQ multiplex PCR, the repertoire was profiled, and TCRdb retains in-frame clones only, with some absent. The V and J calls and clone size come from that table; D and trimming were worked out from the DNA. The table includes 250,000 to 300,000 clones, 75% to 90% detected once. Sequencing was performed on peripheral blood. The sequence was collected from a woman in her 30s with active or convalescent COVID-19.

The CDR3 nucleotides read TGCAGCGTTAACTCTTTGGAGGGGGGGCTCGACACTGAAGCTTTCTTT. It translates to CSVNSLEGGLDTEAFF. The rearrangement joins TRBV29-1 to TRBJ1-1; D is possibly TRBD1 (6 bases). CDR1 SQVTM and CDR2 ANQGSEA come from the germline V gene. Deletions cut 5 bases from V and 3 bases from J, with 22 bases between. CDR3 length: 16 amino acids.